These 15 T cell receptor beta chains were sequenced from one sample in a study of blood T cell repertoires in COVID-19. Assay: immunoSEQ multiplex PCR; the TCRdb copy retains only in-frame clones and omits some. The repertoire holds 200,000 to 300,000 clones, approximately 80% seen once, with 5.5% to 7.5% in the top ten. Material: peripheral blood. Source of these receptors: a woman aged 55-70 years with active or convalescent COVID-19.

The chain links TRBV6-5 to TRBJ1-3; tentative D call: TRBD1 (5 bases). The germline gives CDR1 MNHEY, CDR2 SVGAGI. Trimming left V 7 bases short and J 3 bases short, with 16 bases between. This CDR3 contains 15 residues. The DNA for the CDR3 is TGTGCCAGCAAAGGGGTGGAGGGAGGTGGAAACACCATATATTTT. Protein product: CASKGVEGGGNTIYF.

The chain joins TRBV11-3 to TRBJ2-1; 8 positions agree with TRBD2. CDR3 length equals 16 residues. V lost 6 bases, J lost 1 base, and 8 bases stayed unmatched. Per the germline V gene, CDR1 is SGHNT and CDR2 is YENEEA. The CDR3 DNA reads as TGTGCCAGCAGTGGCGAGCGGGAGAGGTCCTACAATGAGCAGTTCTTC. It specifies CASSGERERSYNEQFF. Drawing the rest from reference TRBV11-3 and TRBJ2-1, the complete variable domain is EAGVVQSPRYKIIEKKQPVAFWCNPISGHNTLYWYLQNLGQGPELLIRYENEEAVDDSQLPKDRFSAERLKGVDSTLKIQPAELGDSAVYLCASSGERERSYNEQFFGPGTRLTVL.

The genes are TRBV7-8 and TRBJ1-1, with D uncertain. Trimming cost V 5 bases and J 0 bases, with 7 bases left between them. Germline V gene lookup returns CDR1 SGHVS and CDR2 FQNEAQ. The CDR3 has 13 amino acids. In DNA, the CDR3 is TGTGCCAGCAGCCCGGGAATGAACACTGAAGCTTTCTTT. It yields the protein CASSPGMNTEAFF.

V and J are TRBV24-1 and TRBJ2-7; no clear D gene. This CDR3 comprises 14 residues. Germline V gene data show CDR1 as KGHDR and CDR2 as SFDVKD. Trimming cost V 1 base and J 2 bases, with 8 bases left between them. CDR3 DNA sequence: TGTGCCACCAGTGATTTCGCGCCGCCCTACGAGCAGTACTTC. It specifies CATSDFAPPYEQYF.

The gene calls are TRBV28 and TRBJ1-3, with D tentatively TRBD1 (5 bases). The CDR3 covers 14 residues. Germline CDR1 is MDHEN and CDR2 is SYDVKM. V lost 7 bases and J lost 5, with 15 bases in between. CDR3 DNA sequence: TGTGCCAGCATCCCGCAGGGAGGAAGAAACACCATATATTTT. Its translation is CASIPQGGRNTIYF.

The chain is built from TRBV9 and TRBJ1-1; 7 bases are shared with TRBD1. J was trimmed by 2 bases and V by 5 bases; bases with no gene match: 6. Per the germline V gene, CDR1 is SGDLS and CDR2 is YYNGEE. The CDR3 extends over 14 amino acids. CDR3: CASSEDRVNTEAFF. The CDR3, as DNA: TGTGCCAGCAGTGAAGACAGGGTCAACACTGAAGCTTTCTTT.

The rearrangement uses TRBV7-2 and TRBJ2-2, with 8 bases aligning to TRBD1. This CDR3 contains 16 residues. From germline, CDR1 is SGHTA and CDR2 FQGNSA. The ends lost 2 bases at V and 6 bases at J; junction bases unmatched: 8. In nucleotides, the CDR3 is TGTGCCAGCAGCTTACAAACAGGGGGGTTGGCCGGGGAGCTGTTTTTT. This translates into CASSLQTGGLAGELFF.

This chain links TRBV24-1 with TRBJ2-2; D is uncertain. V lost 9 bases to trimming and J lost 4 bases, with 11 bases between them. CDR1 and CDR2 from the germline V gene are KGHDR and SFDVKD. The length of the CDR3 is 13 residues. CDR3 in DNA: TGTGCCACCCAAACCACGGGCACCGGGGAGCTGTTTTTT. It is translated as CATQTTGTGELFF.

The chain has TRBV11-2 and TRBJ1-2; D gene unclear. Germline V gives CDR1 SGHAT, CDR2 FQNNGV. The CDR3 runs 14 residues. V lost 5 bases and J lost 6, with 16 bases in between. Written as DNA, the CDR3 is TGTGCCAGCAGCCCCCCCGGGGAGGCTGATGGCTACACCTTC. Amino acids: CASSPPGEADGYTF.

This CDR3 reads CASSIVRGLDNEQFF. CDR3 DNA: TGTGCCAGTAGTATAGTGAGGGGGCTGGACAATGAGCAGTTCTTC. V is TRBV19 and J is TRBJ2-1; 7 nucleotides line up with TRBD1. The germline gives CDR1 LNHDA, CDR2 SQIVND (reference sequence). This CDR3 is 15 amino acids long. The V segment lost 1 base and the J segment 5 bases; nucleotides outside the gene matches: 5.

V usage is TRBV11-3 and J usage is TRBJ2-7, with D maybe TRBD1 (5 bases). Trimming removed 5 bases from V and 6 bases from J, with 20 bases in between. Germline-derived CDR1 and CDR2 are SGHNT and YENEEA. The length of the CDR3 is 15 residues. CDR3 nucleotide sequence: TGTGCCAGCAGCCCTGGGGCAGTGTGGGATTCCGAGCAGTACTTC. Translating gives CASSPGAVWDSEQYF.

The CDR3 loop is CASSYSWTGENYGYTF. CDR3 bases: TGTGCCAGCAGTTACTCATGGACAGGAGAGAACTATGGCTACACCTTC. The V call is TRBV6-6, the J call TRBJ1-2; 7 bases are a match to TRBD1. The CDR3 is made up of 16 amino acids. The germline CDR1 and CDR2 sequences are MNHNY and SVGAGI (reference sequence). V was pared by 0 bases and J by 2 bases, with 6 bases of the junction left unmatched.

This chain joins TRBV7-9 and TRBJ1-1; 7 nucleotides match TRBD1. Germline V gene sequence: CDR1 SEHNR, CDR2 FQNEAQ (reference sequence). This CDR3 is built from 15 residues. The V and J ends lost 1 base and 4 bases, in that order; junction bases with no gene match: 6. The CDR3 DNA is TGTGCCAGCAGCTTAGTGGAGGGGGCAGGCACTGAAGCTTTCTTT. Translating it yields CASSLVEGAGTEAFF.

This clone was counted once. J is TRBJ2-3 and V is TRBV19; TRBD1 matches at 9 bases. Trimming took 5 bases from V and 6 from J; bases not matched to a gene: 9. Germline lookup yields CDR1 LNHDA and CDR2 SQIVND (reference sequence). CDR3 length equals 15 residues. The CDR3 DNA sequence: TGTGCCAGTAGTCTCGGACAGGGGAACGTGGATACGCAGTATTTT. Protein product: CASSLGQGNVDTQYF.

This chain links TRBV19 with TRBJ2-5, with 7 bases aligning to TRBD2. The CDR3 has 15 residues. The germline gives CDR1 LNHDA, CDR2 SQIVND (reference sequence). The trim removed 4 bases at V and 1 base at J, leaving 6 bases unmatched. The CDR3 DNA follows: TGTGCCAGTAGTAACTCCCGGGGGGTCCAAGAGACCCAGTACTTC. Its protein product is CASSNSRGVQETQYF.